The 9 T cell receptor beta chains presented below share a single source sample, sequenced in a study of response to subunit inactivated influenza vaccine. TCRdb fed the RT-PCR reads into MiXCR, producing one record per CDR3 protein. This table has under 750,000 distinct CDR3 sequences, approximately 12% appearing once. Sequences were derived from PBMCs from blood, sampled on the day of vaccination. The receptors here all came from a man in his fifties or sixties who received an inactivated influenza vaccine.

This clonotype occurred a few times. The V call is TRBV6-2 or TRBV6-3, the J call TRBJ2-1; maybe TRBD1 (5 bases). CDR1 MNHEY and CDR2 SVGEGT come from the germline V gene. The V and J ends lost 2 bases and 4 bases respectively, with 15 bases between them. The CDR3 contains 16 residues. The CDR3 sequence: CASSYGLGPPYNEQFF. CDR3 nucleotides: TGTGCCAGCAGTTACGGGTTGGGGCCACCTTACAATGAGCAGTTCTTC.

V usage is TRBV10-2 and J usage is TRBJ1-1, with a possible D match to TRBD1 (5 bases). V shed 7 bases and J shed 4 bases, with 16 bases lying between them. CDR1 WSHSY and CDR2 SAAADI come from the germline V gene. The CDR3 loop spans 14 amino acids. Written as DNA, the CDR3 is TGCGCCAGCATTGGCCAGGGATTTGGCACTGAAGCTTTCTTT. This translates into CASIGQGFGTEAFF.

CDR3 amino acids: CSVDDGLGQPQHF. In nucleotides, the CDR3 is TGCAGCGTTGATGACGGTCTCGGGCAGCCCCAGCATTTT. V is TRBV29-1 and J is TRBJ1-5, with D unclear. This CDR3 comprises 13 residues. V lost 3 bases to trimming and J lost 7 bases, with 13 bases between them. Germline V gene data show CDR1 as SQVTM and CDR2 as ANQGSEA.

This clonotype appeared many times. The chain employs TRBV12-3 or TRBV12-4 and TRBJ1-2, with D perhaps matching TRBD1 (5 bases). The V gene lost 6 bases and the J gene lost 8 bases, with 13 bases spanning the gap. The CDR3 spans 12 residues. The CDR3 nucleotides are TGTGCCAGCAGCTACGGGGGGGAAGGCTACACCTTC. Translating it yields CASSYGGEGYTF.

The chain carries TRBV4-3 and TRBJ2-3; D ambiguous. This CDR3 has 15 amino acids. The germline V and J ends were trimmed by 2 bases and 0 bases, with 9 bases remaining between them. CDR1 is LGHNA, CDR2 YSLEER, per germline. The CDR3 sequence is CASSQRPASTDTQYF. Written as DNA, the CDR3 is TGCGCCAGCAGCCAACGCCCAGCCAGCACAGATACGCAGTATTTT.

This chain links TRBV4-2 with TRBJ2-7; TRBD2 matches at 8 bases. From germline, CDR1 is LGHNA and CDR2 YNFKEQ. This CDR3 has 15 residues. V lost 4 bases and J lost 4; bases outside the gene matches: 9. CDR3: CASSPQTAGAYEQYF. CDR3 coding DNA: TGTGCCAGCAGCCCCCAAACAGCGGGAGCATACGAGCAGTACTTC.

In its sample, this clonotype was seen a few times. This chain links TRBV20-1 with TRBJ1-2, with 7 bases fitting TRBD1. This CDR3 contains 13 residues. Trimming removed 4 bases from V and 4 bases from J; junction bases left unmatched: 6. Germline V lookup: CDR1 DFQATT, CDR2 SNEGSKA (reference sequence). CDR3 DNA: TGCAGTGCTACAAACAGGGGTATCTATGGCTACACCTTC. It is translated as CSATNRGIYGYTF.

This clonotype turned up a few times. V usage is TRBV20-1 and J usage is TRBJ2-3, with 7 nucleotides matching TRBD2. The CDR3 is 14 residues long. The V and J ends lost 2 bases and 5 bases, in that order; junction bases with no gene match: 7. Germline V gene data show CDR1 as DFQATT and CDR2 as SNEGSKA (reference sequence). The CDR3 loop is CSARSASGKDTQYF. DNA of the CDR3: TGCAGTGCTAGATCGGCTAGCGGAAAAGATACGCAGTATTTT.

The chain recombines TRBV24-1 with TRBJ2-2; D remains unclear. Germline CDR1 reads KGHDR; CDR2 reads SFDVKD. The CDR3 spans 17 residues. V was pared by 3 bases and J by 6 bases, with 19 bases between. CDR3 loop: CATSDESWAPGAGELFF. CDR3 DNA sequence: TGTGCCACCAGTGATGAGTCTTGGGCCCCAGGCGCCGGGGAGCTGTTTTTT.